A single sample is the source of the 15 T cell receptor beta chains below, sequenced in a study of blood T cell repertoires in COVID-19. Only in-frame clones appear in the TCRdb table, and some are missing; sequencing was by immunoSEQ multiplex PCR. The sample carries roughly 350,000 clones, roughly 88% recorded once. Sequencing was done on a sample of peripheral blood. These TCRs come from a woman aged 45-60 years with active or convalescent COVID-19.

The V call is TRBV28, the J call TRBJ2-1, with no clear D. Germline CDR1 and CDR2: MDHEN and SYDVKM. The CDR3 loop spans 14 amino acids. Trimming stripped 3 bases from V and 4 bases from J, with 10 bases between. The CDR3 protein is CASSFGQEYNEQFF. In DNA form, the CDR3 reads TGTGCCAGCAGTTTCGGTCAGGAATACAATGAGCAGTTCTTC.

The V and J genes are TRBV5-1 and TRBJ2-5; 7 nucleotides agree with TRBD1. CDR3 length: 14 residues. In germline, CDR1 is SGHRS, CDR2 YFSETQ. Trimming removed 7 bases from V and 3 bases from J; junction bases left unmatched: 9. DNA of the CDR3: TGCGCCAGCTCTAGGACAGGACAAAAAGAGACCCAGTACTTC. This codes for CASSRTGQKETQYF.

CDR3 protein: CASSQEDTRVGYGYTF. The CDR3 nucleotides are TGCGCCAGCAGCCAAGAGGATACCAGGGTGGGCTATGGCTACACCTTC. This chain links TRBV4-1 with TRBJ1-2, with a weak D call TRBD1 (5 bases). The CDR3 length is 16 residues. V lost 0 bases to trimming and J lost 4 bases, with 15 bases between them. Germline V gene data show CDR1 as MGHRA and CDR2 as YSYEKL.

V and J are TRBV5-4 and TRBJ1-2; 12 nucleotides line up with TRBD1. Looked up from germline, CDR1 is SGHNT and CDR2 is YYREEE (reference sequence). This CDR3 spans 17 amino acids. V was pared by 2 bases and J by 8 bases, with 13 bases of the junction left unmatched. This chain's CDR3 is CASSFSGTGGAGRGYTF. Written as DNA, the CDR3 is TGTGCCAGCAGCTTCTCTGGGACAGGGGGCGCGGGGCGGGGCTACACCTTC. Looking up the rest from reference TRBV5-4 and TRBJ1-2 gives the full variable domain: ETGVTQSPTHLIKTRGQQVTLRCSSQSGHNTVSWYQQALGQGPQFIFQYYREEENGRGNFPPRFSGLQFPNYSSELNVNALELDDSALYLCASSFSGTGGAGRGYTFGSGTRLTVV.

The chain recombines TRBV2 with TRBJ2-1; TRBD1 is a possible D gene (5 bases). Germline CDR1 is SNHLY and CDR2 is FYNNEI. This CDR3 contains 13 residues. The V end lost 3 bases, the J end lost 5 bases, and 8 bases lay between the germline ends. This chain's CDR3 is CASSDRGDNEQFF. CDR3 sequence (DNA): TGTGCCAGCAGTGATAGGGGTGACAATGAGCAGTTCTTC.

The V call is TRBV20-1, the J call TRBJ2-7; tentatively, D is TRBD2 (6 bases). CDR1 is DFQATT and CDR2 is SNEGSKA in the germline V gene (reference sequence). This CDR3 spans 16 amino acids. Trimming removed 3 bases at V and 2 bases at J, with 20 bases between. Here the CDR3 DNA reads TGCAGTGCTAGTCCCTCCCCCCTAGCGACAACCTACGAGCAGTACTTC. Translating gives CSASPSPLATTYEQYF.

The chain employs TRBV6-5 and TRBJ2-4; the D gene is possibly TRBD2 (5 bases). V lost 6 bases, J lost 1 base, and 13 bases lay in between. This CDR3 contains 15 residues. Germline V CDR1 and CDR2: MNHEY, SVGAGI. CDR3 sequence reads: CASSPTAAAKNIQYF. The CDR3, as DNA: TGTGCCAGCAGCCCCACAGCGGCCGCCAAAAACATTCAGTACTTC.

This chain uses TRBV7-3 with TRBJ2-7; D perhaps matches TRBD2 (5 bases). Trimming left V 5 bases short and J 0 bases short, with 8 bases between. The CDR3 extends over 13 amino acids. Per germline, CDR1 SGHTA and CDR2 FQGTGA. In DNA, the CDR3 is TGTGCCAGCAGCCGGAGCGGCTCCTACGAGCAGTACTTC. It encodes CASSRSGSYEQYF.

This clone was observed a few times. This sequence joins TRBV19 and TRBJ1-6, with a tentative D call TRBD1 (6 bases). The germline V and J ends were trimmed by 3 bases and 9 bases, with 12 bases remaining between them. CDR1 LNHDA and CDR2 SQIVND come from the germline V gene (reference sequence). The CDR3 runs to 14 residues. The CDR3 region is CASSMMVRGSPLHF. The CDR3 DNA follows: TGTGCCAGTAGTATGATGGTCAGGGGTTCACCCCTCCACTTT.

V gene TRBV9 combines with J gene TRBJ1-3, with 9 nucleotides matching TRBD1. The CDR3 totals 14 residues. The germline V gene has CDR1 SGDLS and CDR2 YYNGEE. Trimming at V came to 6 bases and at J to 2 bases, leaving 3 bases not matched to a gene. CDR3 DNA sequence: TGTGCCAGCACGGGGACAGGGACTGGAAACACCATATATTTT. This translates into CASTGTGTGNTIYF.

The chain joins TRBV7-9 to TRBJ2-1; D might be TRBD2 (5 bases). Trimming took 1 base from V and 12 from J, leaving 10 bases between them. CDR3 size: 12 residues. Germline V gene sequence: CDR1 SEHNR, CDR2 FQNEAQ (reference sequence). This chain's CDR3 is CASSLDGVGQFF. CDR3 sequence (DNA): TGTGCCAGCAGCTTAGACGGGGTGGGGCAGTTCTTC.

This clone was observed a single time. This chain uses TRBV7-2 with TRBJ1-4; 8 positions match TRBD1. This CDR3 has 13 residues. The V gene's germline CDR1 is SGHTA and CDR2 FQGNSA. Unmatched junction bases numbered 3, after V lost 5 bases and J lost 7 bases. The CDR3 reads CASSAGGSEKLFF. CDR3 in DNA: TGTGCCAGCAGCGCAGGGGGCTCTGAAAAACTGTTTTTT.

The chain carries TRBV27 and TRBJ1-1; 7 nucleotides agree with TRBD1. Germline V CDR1 and CDR2: MNHEY, SMNVEV (reference sequence). The V segment lost 4 bases and the J segment 5 bases; nucleotides outside the gene matches: 10. CDR3 length: 15 residues. The CDR3, as DNA: TGTGCCAGCAGTTGGCGACAGGGAGTGGAGACTGAAGCTTTCTTT. It codes for CASSWRQGVETEAFF.

The V gene is TRBV6-6, the J gene TRBJ1-1; D may be TRBD1 (6 bases). Looked up from germline, CDR1 is MNHNY and CDR2 is SVGAGI (reference sequence). V lost 6 bases to trimming and J lost 6 bases, with 11 bases between them. The CDR3 totals 12 residues. The CDR3 is CASSSDSPEAFF. The CDR3 DNA sequence: TGTGCCAGCAGCTCGGACAGCCCTGAAGCTTTCTTT.

The V call is TRBV28, the J call TRBJ1-2; 7 positions agree with TRBD1. CDR1 is MDHEN and CDR2 is SYDVKM in the germline V gene. V trimming: 8 bases; J trimming: 3 bases; junction bases outside the gene matches: 9. The CDR3 runs to 14 residues. The CDR3 reads CASRGQPEDYGYTF. Written as DNA, the CDR3 is TGTGCCAGCCGGGGACAGCCCGAGGACTATGGCTACACCTTC.